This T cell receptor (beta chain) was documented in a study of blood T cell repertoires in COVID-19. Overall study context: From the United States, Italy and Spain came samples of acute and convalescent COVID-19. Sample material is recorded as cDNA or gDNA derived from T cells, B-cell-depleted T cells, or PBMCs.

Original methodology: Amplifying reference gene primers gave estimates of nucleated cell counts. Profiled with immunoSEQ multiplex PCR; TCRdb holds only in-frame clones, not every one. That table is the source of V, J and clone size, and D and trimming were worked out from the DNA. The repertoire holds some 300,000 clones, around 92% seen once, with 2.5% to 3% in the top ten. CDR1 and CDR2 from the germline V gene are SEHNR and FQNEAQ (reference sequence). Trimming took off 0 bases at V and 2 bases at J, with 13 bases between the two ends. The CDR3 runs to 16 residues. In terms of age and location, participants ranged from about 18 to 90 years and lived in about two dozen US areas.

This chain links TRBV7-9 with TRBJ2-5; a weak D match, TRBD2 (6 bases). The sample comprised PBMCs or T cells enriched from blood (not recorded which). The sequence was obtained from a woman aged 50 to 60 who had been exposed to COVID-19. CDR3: CASSLALAPRQETQYF. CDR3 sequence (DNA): TGTGCCAGCAGCTTAGCTCTAGCGCCCCGACAAGAGACCCAGTACTTC.